The TCR beta chain under discussion was sequenced for a study of early T cells in non-severe SARS-CoV-2 infection. This CDR3 region has 14 residues. Deletions cut 7 bases from V and 1 base from J, with 10 bases between. TCRdb re-analysed the 5' RACE reads in MiXCR, keeping a single row per CDR3 protein. The sample carries approximately 84,000 distinct CDR3 sequences, more than 12% recorded once. The sequence came from an adult who was a healthcare worker with PCR-confirmed SARS-CoV-2 infection or an uninfected control (not recorded which). The chain employs TRBV12-3 or TRBV12-4 and TRBJ2-2; D remains unclear. What was sequenced was whole blood. CDR3 coding DNA: TGTGCCAGCAACGACGACGGGAACACCGGGGAGCTGTTTTTT. Protein product: CASNDDGNTGELFF.